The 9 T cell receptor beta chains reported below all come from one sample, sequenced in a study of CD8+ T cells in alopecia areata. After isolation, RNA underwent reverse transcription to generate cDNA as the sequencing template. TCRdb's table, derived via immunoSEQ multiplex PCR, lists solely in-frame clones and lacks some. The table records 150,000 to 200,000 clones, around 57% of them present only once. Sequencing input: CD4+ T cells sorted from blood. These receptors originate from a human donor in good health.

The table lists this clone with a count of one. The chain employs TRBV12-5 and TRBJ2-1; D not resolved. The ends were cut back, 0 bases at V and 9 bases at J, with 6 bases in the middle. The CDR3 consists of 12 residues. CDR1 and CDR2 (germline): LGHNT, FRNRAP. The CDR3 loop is CASGLVRSEQFF. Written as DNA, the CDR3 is TGTGCTAGTGGTTTGGTACGAAGTGAGCAGTTCTTC. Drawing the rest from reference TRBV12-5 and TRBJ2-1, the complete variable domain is DARVTQTPRHKVTEMGQEVTMRCQPILGHNTVFWYRQTMMQGLELLAYFRNRAPLDDSGMPKDRFSAEMPDATLATLKIQPSEPRDSAVYFCASGLVRSEQFFGPGTRLTVL.

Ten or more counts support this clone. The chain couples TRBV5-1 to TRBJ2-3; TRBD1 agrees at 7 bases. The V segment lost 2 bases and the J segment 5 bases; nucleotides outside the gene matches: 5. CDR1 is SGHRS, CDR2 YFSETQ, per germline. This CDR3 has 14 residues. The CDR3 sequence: CASSFLDRRDTQYF. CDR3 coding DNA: TGCGCCAGCAGCTTTCTGGACAGGAGAGATACGCAGTATTTT. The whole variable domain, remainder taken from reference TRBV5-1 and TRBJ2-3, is KAGVTQTPRYLIKTRGQQVTLSCSPISGHRSVSWYQQTPGQGLQFLFEYFSETQRNKGNFPGRFSGRQFSNSRSEMNVSTLELGDSALYLCASSFLDRRDTQYFGPGTRLTVL.

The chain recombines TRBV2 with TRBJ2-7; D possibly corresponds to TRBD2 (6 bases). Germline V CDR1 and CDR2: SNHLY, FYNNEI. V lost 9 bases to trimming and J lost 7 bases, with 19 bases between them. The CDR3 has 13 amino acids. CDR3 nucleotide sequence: TGTGCCAGTGATCGGACGGCGCGGGGAGAGCAGTACTTC. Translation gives CASDRTARGEQYF.

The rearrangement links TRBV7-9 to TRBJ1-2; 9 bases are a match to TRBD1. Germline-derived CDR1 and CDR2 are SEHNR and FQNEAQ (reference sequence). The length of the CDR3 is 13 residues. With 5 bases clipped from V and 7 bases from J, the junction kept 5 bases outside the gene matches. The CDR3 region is CASSQQGAVGYTF. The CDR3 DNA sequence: TGTGCCAGCAGCCAACAGGGGGCGGTTGGCTACACCTTC.

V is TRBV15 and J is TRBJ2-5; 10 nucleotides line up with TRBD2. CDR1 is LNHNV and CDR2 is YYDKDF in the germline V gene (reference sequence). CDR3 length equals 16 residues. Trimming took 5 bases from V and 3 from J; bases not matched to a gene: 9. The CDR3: CATSRGPAGGKETQYF. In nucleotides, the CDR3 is TGTGCCACCAGCCGAGGACCAGCGGGAGGGAAAGAGACCCAGTACTTC.

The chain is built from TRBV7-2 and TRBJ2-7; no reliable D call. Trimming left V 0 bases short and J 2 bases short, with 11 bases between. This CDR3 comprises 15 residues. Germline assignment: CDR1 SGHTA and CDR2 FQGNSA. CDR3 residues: CASSLAVGSTYEQYF. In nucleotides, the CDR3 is TGTGCCAGCAGCTTAGCAGTGGGGTCAACCTACGAGCAGTACTTC.

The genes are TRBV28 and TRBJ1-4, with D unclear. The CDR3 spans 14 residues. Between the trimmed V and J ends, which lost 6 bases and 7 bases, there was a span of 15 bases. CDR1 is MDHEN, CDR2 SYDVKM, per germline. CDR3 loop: CASSVPGSPEKLFF. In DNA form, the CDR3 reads TGTGCCAGCAGCGTCCCGGGCAGTCCTGAAAAACTGTTTTTT.

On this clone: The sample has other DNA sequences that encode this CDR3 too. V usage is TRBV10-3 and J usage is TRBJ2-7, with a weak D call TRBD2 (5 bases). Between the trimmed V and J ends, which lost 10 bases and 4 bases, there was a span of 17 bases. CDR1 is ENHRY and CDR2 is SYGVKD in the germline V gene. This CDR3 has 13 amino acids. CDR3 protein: CATSGGSLYEQYF. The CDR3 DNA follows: TGTGCCACCTCCGGAGGCTCGTTATACGAGCAGTACTTC.

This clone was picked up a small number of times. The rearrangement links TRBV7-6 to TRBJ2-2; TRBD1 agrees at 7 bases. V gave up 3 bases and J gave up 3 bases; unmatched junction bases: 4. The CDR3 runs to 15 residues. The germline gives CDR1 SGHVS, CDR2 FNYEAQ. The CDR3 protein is CASSFRDSYTGELFF. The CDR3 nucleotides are TGTGCCAGCAGCTTCCGGGACAGTTACACCGGGGAGCTGTTTTTT.